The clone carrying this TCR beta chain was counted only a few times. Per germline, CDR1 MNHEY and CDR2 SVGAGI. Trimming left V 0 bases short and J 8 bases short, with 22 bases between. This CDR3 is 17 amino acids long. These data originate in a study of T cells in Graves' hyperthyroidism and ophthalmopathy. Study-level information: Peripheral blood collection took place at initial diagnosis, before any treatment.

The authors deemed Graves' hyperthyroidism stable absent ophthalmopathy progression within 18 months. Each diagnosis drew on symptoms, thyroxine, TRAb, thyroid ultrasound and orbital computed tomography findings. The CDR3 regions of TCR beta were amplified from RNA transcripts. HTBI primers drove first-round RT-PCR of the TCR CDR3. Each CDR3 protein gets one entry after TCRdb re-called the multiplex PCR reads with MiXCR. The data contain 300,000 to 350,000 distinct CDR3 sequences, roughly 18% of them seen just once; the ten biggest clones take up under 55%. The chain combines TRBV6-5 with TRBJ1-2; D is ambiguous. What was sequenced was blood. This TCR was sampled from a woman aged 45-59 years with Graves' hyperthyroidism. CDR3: CASSYSRARTYGRGYTF. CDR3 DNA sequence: TGTGCCAGCAGTTACTCGAGGGCTCGGACCTACGGCCGCGGCTACACCTTC.